These T cell receptor beta chains were read from a single sample in a study of vaccination and CD4 T cells after COVID-19. TCRdb called the PCR reads again in MiXCR, with one record for every CDR3 protein. The sample lists tens of thousands of distinct CDR3 sequences, 35% to 50% occurring once. These TCRs' antigens remain unknown. Material: CD4+ T cells from blood, cultured in vitro, obtained about 7 months after SARS-CoV-2 vaccination. The receptors were sampled from a human donor who had recovered from COVID-19. CDR3s include the opening cysteine and the closing phenylalanine or tryptophan. Not all rows give a size; the values are once, few, many and, for expanded clones, a class.

J gene,V gene,clone size,CDR3 protein
TRBJ1-5,TRBV6-1,few,CASSGQGQSNQPQHF
TRBJ2-1,TRBV6-4,few,CASSDSSGSYNEQFF
TRBJ2-7,TRBV7-3,NA,CASSLVLAGAGEQYF
TRBJ1-2,TRBV6-2/TRBV6-3,once,CASRTFPGSGYTF
TRBJ2-7,TRBV2,NA,CASREDSYEQYF
TRBJ2-5,TRBV20-1,few,CSARDPAVLGTQYF
TRBJ1-1,TRBV29-1,few,CSVDTGYKAFF
TRBJ2-1,TRBV20-1,NA,CSAPRDLNEQFF
TRBJ2-5,TRBV20-1,few,CSARTPPASGAETQYF
TRBJ2-5,TRBV19,NA,CASGRLETQYF
TRBJ2-6,TRBV7-3,NA,CASSQSGANVLTF
TRBJ2-5,TRBV7-9,few,CASNSGVKETQYF
TRBJ2-7,TRBV7-2,NA,CASSLTSGGSYEQYF
TRBJ2-5,TRBV30,NA,CAWSVKETQYF
TRBJ2-5,TRBV10-3,NA,CASSYRYDRAMKTQYF
TRBJ2-2,TRBV28,NA,CASSALVGGTGELFF
TRBJ2-7,TRBV6-2/TRBV6-3,few,CASSYKAGGPTYEQYF
TRBJ1-2,TRBV28,NA,CASSLRLGGYGYTF
TRBJ2-7,TRBV20-1,once,CSARDFSGSPHEQYF
TRBJ2-3,TRBV20-1,NA,CSAIRLAGGLGADTQYF
TRBJ2-5,TRBV6-1,NA,CASSELAGGQETQYF
TRBJ2-2,TRBV20-1,few,CSASQGYTGELFF
TRBJ1-6,TRBV5-5,NA,CASSRTGTVESPLHF
TRBJ1-2,TRBV29-1,NA,CSVDRGTGDGYTF
TRBJ2-7,TRBV29-1,NA,CSVGRNYEQYF
TRBJ1-2,TRBV28,few,CASSVGRNYGYTF
TRBJ2-7,TRBV20-1,few,CSARVGELSEQYF
TRBJ2-7,TRBV19,NA,CASSIGSAGGSYEQYF
TRBJ1-5,TRBV6-5,NA,CASSLRGRGNQPQHF
TRBJ2-3,TRBV15,few,CATSDPRRGSTDTQYF
TRBJ1-5,TRBV20-1,few,CSAREEGRAWSPQHF
TRBJ2-5,TRBV7-2,NA,CASSLGGPSGTGTQYF
TRBJ1-2,TRBV7-2,few,CASSQDRGPYGYTF